These 22 T cell receptor beta chains share one sample of origin, sequenced in a study of blood T cell repertoires in COVID-19. Repertoires were generated with immunoSEQ multiplex PCR, while TCRdb's copy carries only in-frame clones and drops some. In the table there are more than 85,000 clones, approximately 80% of which are singletons. The sample was peripheral blood. The receptors derive from a human donor in a cohort sampled during active COVID-19.

V and J are TRBV5-4 and TRBJ1-2; 8 nucleotides agree with TRBD1. V lost 3 bases, J lost 5 bases, and 15 bases stayed unmatched. Germline V gene data show CDR1 as SGHNT and CDR2 as YYREEE (reference sequence). The CDR3 totals 17 residues. CDR3 protein: CASSSGKTGVGVYGYTF. The CDR3 bases are TGTGCCAGCAGCTCCGGAAAGACAGGGGTGGGGGTATATGGCTACACCTTC.

In its sample, this clone was seen once. The chain has TRBV6-5 and TRBJ1-2; 7 nucleotides agree with TRBD1. This CDR3 has 12 amino acids. The ends lost 8 bases at V and 7 bases at J; junction bases unmatched: 7. Germline-derived CDR1 and CDR2 are MNHEY and SVGAGI. CDR3 sequence (DNA): TGTGCCAGCGGAGGGACAGTGATTGGCTACACCTTC. Amino acids: CASGGTVIGYTF.

J is TRBJ1-5 and V is TRBV19, with 8 bases that match TRBD1. CDR1 is LNHDA and CDR2 is SQIVND in the germline V gene (reference sequence). Trimming cost V 6 bases and J 6 bases; bases outside gene matches: 7. This CDR3 spans 14 amino acids. This chain's CDR3 is CASRTGAGGQPQHF. In DNA form, the CDR3 reads TGTGCCAGTAGGACAGGGGCGGGTGGTCAGCCCCAGCATTTT.

The chain employs TRBV5-6 and TRBJ2-1; 7 positions match TRBD2. V shed 6 bases and J 9 bases; nucleotides not matched to a gene: 15. The germline CDR1 and CDR2 sequences are SGHDT and YYEEEE. The CDR3 covers 15 residues. Here the CDR3 reads CASTYDRTRYGEQFF. DNA of the CDR3: TGTGCCAGCACATACGACCGGACTAGATACGGTGAGCAGTTCTTC.

The rearrangement uses TRBV7-9 and TRBJ1-1, with D hard to call. CDR1 is SEHNR and CDR2 is FQNEAQ in the germline V gene (reference sequence). The CDR3 sequence is 18 residues long. Trimming took off 0 bases at V and 3 bases at J, with 20 bases between the two ends. CDR3 bases: TGTGCCAGCAGCTTAGCTCGGGCCCTGACTCTAGCGGACACTGAAGCTTTCTTT. Translated: CASSLARALTLADTEAFF.

V is TRBV12-3 or TRBV12-4 and J is TRBJ2-5; no clear D gene. The CDR3 totals 13 residues. V dropped 4 bases and J dropped 9 bases, with 15 bases sitting between them. The DNA for the CDR3 is TGTGCCAGCAGTTCCCGACGCGGTGGGTCCCAGTACTTC. Its protein product is CASSSRRGGSQYF.

The chain carries TRBV7-2 and TRBJ1-2; D possibly corresponds to TRBD1 (6 bases). Germline V lookup: CDR1 SGHTA, CDR2 FQGNSA. CDR3 length: 16 amino acids. V was clipped by 0 bases and J by 0 bases, with 11 bases between them. CDR3 coding DNA: TGTGCCAGCAGCTTAGCGGGGGCAAGAACTAACTATGGCTACACCTTC. Its translation: CASSLAGARTNYGYTF.

The chain carries TRBV7-3 and TRBJ2-3, with D unresolved. The length of the CDR3 is 14 residues. Germline CDR1 reads SGHTA; CDR2 reads FQGTGA. Deletions cut 5 bases from V and 0 bases from J, with 9 bases between. CDR3 amino acids: CASSRASSTDTQYF. For the CDR3, the DNA is TGTGCCAGCAGCCGAGCCTCTAGCACAGATACGCAGTATTTT.

This clone was seen more than once but under ten times. V and J are TRBV18 and TRBJ1-4; 7 positions match TRBD1. From germline, CDR1 is KGHSH and CDR2 LQKENI. The junction had 6 bases not matched to a gene; V was cut back by 7 bases and J by 7 bases. The CDR3 loop spans 13 amino acids. The CDR3 nucleotides read TGTGCCAGCTGCAAAGACAGGGTTGAAAAACTGTTTTTT. Translated, it gives CASCKDRVEKLFF.

This clone appeared once. The chain couples TRBV2 to TRBJ2-1; perhaps TRBD2 as D (6 bases). CDR1 and CDR2 (germline): SNHLY, FYNNEI. Deletions cut 2 bases from V and 4 bases from J, with 9 bases between. CDR3 length: 14 amino acids. The CDR3 DNA reads TGTGCCAGCAGTGAAAGGCTAGCGTACAATGAGCAGTTCTTC. Translated, it gives CASSERLAYNEQFF. Full variable domain (outside the CDR3, taken from reference TRBV2 and TRBJ2-1): EPEVTQTPSHQVTQMGQEVILRCVPISNHLYFYWYRQILGQKVEFLVSFYNNEISEKSEIFDDQFSVERPDGSNFTLKIRSTKLEDSAMYFCASSERLAYNEQFFGPGTRLTVL.

The J gene is TRBJ1-3, the V gene TRBV25-1; 8 nucleotides align to TRBD1. After removal of 6 bases from V and 0 bases from J, the junction contained 4 bases not matched to a gene. This CDR3 region has 15 residues. Germline lookup yields CDR1 MGHDK and CDR2 SYGVNS. CDR3 region: CASRSDRGSGNTIYF. The CDR3 bases are TGTGCCAGCAGATCTGACAGGGGCTCTGGAAACACCATATATTTT.

This chain connects TRBV7-2 to TRBJ2-5, with a weak D call TRBD2 (6 bases). Germline assignment: CDR1 SGHTA and CDR2 FQGNSA. V was trimmed by 8 bases and J by 2 bases, leaving 12 bases between them. The CDR3 has 13 amino acids. CDR3 sequence (DNA): TGTGCCAGCCGCGCGGGGCCTCAAGAGACCCAGTACTTC. Its protein product is CASRAGPQETQYF. The full variable domain, with the rest looked up from reference TRBV7-2 and TRBJ2-5, is GAGVSQSPSNKVTEKGKDVELRCDPISGHTALYWYRQSLGQGLEFLIYFQGNSAPDKSGLPSDRFSAERTGGSVSTLTIQRTQQEDSAVYLCASRAGPQETQYFGPGTRLLVL.

This clone was detected a few times. The J gene is TRBJ1-2, the V gene TRBV6-5, with D tentatively TRBD1 (6 bases). There are 14 residues in the CDR3. V was clipped by 6 bases and J by 8 bases, with 19 bases between them. Germline V gives CDR1 MNHEY, CDR2 SVGAGI. Here the CDR3 reads CASRDSNRELGYTF. The CDR3 region has the DNA TGTGCCAGCAGAGACTCCAACAGGGAGTTGGGCTACACCTTC.

The chain carries TRBV5-8 and TRBJ1-5, with a possible D match to TRBD1 (5 bases). Between the trimmed V and J ends, which lost 4 bases and 2 bases, there was a span of 16 bases. The germline CDR1 and CDR2 sequences are SGHTS and YDEGEE. The CDR3 spans 16 residues. CDR3 DNA: TGTGCCAGCAGCGCTGGACATGCGATGGGCAATCAGCCCCAGCATTTT. Translated: CASSAGHAMGNQPQHF.

The chain links TRBV7-2 to TRBJ2-3; 10 nucleotides match TRBD2. V dropped 3 bases and J dropped 4; count of bases not matched to a gene: 4. CDR1 is SGHTA and CDR2 is FQGNSA in the germline V gene. There are 15 residues in the CDR3. As DNA, the CDR3 is TGTGCCAGCAGCTTCAGCGGGGGGGATGCAGATACGCAGTATTTT. Its translation is CASSFSGGDADTQYF. The whole variable domain, remainder taken from reference TRBV7-2 and TRBJ2-3, is GAGVSQSPSNKVTEKGKDVELRCDPISGHTALYWYRQSLGQGLEFLIYFQGNSAPDKSGLPSDRFSAERTGGSVSTLTIQRTQQEDSAVYLCASSFSGGDADTQYFGPGTRLTVL.

The chain uses TRBV19 and TRBJ2-3; D may be TRBD2 (5 bases). The CDR3 covers 10 residues. Trimming took 9 bases from V and 5 from J, leaving 6 bases between them. Germline CDR1 reads LNHDA; CDR2 reads SQIVND (reference sequence). CDR3 residues: CASGVDTQYF. In DNA form, the CDR3 reads TGTGCCAGCGGGGTAGATACGCAGTATTTT.

V and J are TRBV6-5 and TRBJ2-5, with 8 nucleotides matching TRBD2. From germline, CDR1 is MNHEY and CDR2 SVGAGI. Germline trimming cut 4 bases from V and 4 bases from J; bases unmatched to any gene: 8. The CDR3 has 15 residues. DNA of the CDR3: TGTGCCAGCAGTTCACGCCTAGCGGGTGGAGAGACCCAGTACTTC. Encoded protein: CASSSRLAGGETQYF.

The genes are TRBV9 and TRBJ1-3; D gene unclear. Germline CDR1 is SGDLS and CDR2 is YYNGEE. Trimming cost V 0 bases and J 2 bases, with 9 bases left between them. The CDR3 has 15 residues. CDR3 region: CASSVVGEAGNTIYF. The CDR3 DNA reads as TGTGCCAGCAGCGTAGTCGGGGAGGCTGGAAACACCATATATTTT.

The chain couples TRBV5-8 to TRBJ2-3; unclear D gene. Trimming took off 7 bases at V and 1 base at J, with 19 bases between the two ends. The CDR3 totals 16 residues. Germline V CDR1 and CDR2: SGHTS, YDEGEE. DNA of the CDR3: TGTGCCAGCCCCACGGGTTTCTTGTGGGGCACAGATACGCAGTATTTT. Translated, it gives CASPTGFLWGTDTQYF.

The chain is built from TRBV2 and TRBJ2-5; TRBD2 is a possible D gene (6 bases). Germline loops: CDR1 SNHLY, CDR2 FYNNEI. This CDR3 comprises 17 residues. Trimming took off 6 bases at V and 0 bases at J, with 20 bases between the two ends. The DNA for the CDR3 is TGTGCCAGCAGCGACCCGGTGGTGGGGACTTACCAAGAGACCCAGTACTTC. Translation gives CASSDPVVGTYQETQYF.

This chain joins TRBV4-1 and TRBJ2-7, with 7 bases identical to TRBD2. This CDR3 is built from 14 residues. V was clipped by 0 bases and J by 3 bases; unmatched bases: 2. The germline V gene has CDR1 MGHRA and CDR2 YSYEKL. The CDR3 is CASSQDGTNYEQYF. Here the CDR3 DNA reads TGCGCCAGCAGCCAAGACGGGACTAACTACGAGCAGTACTTC.

In this sample, this clone turned up once. This chain uses TRBV5-1 with TRBJ2-5, with D perhaps matching TRBD2 (5 bases). V lost 1 base, J lost 2 bases, and 15 bases lay in between. CDR3 length: 16 amino acids. CDR1 is SGHRS, CDR2 YFSETQ, per germline. The CDR3 protein is CASSLYAGRTQETQYF. CDR3 DNA sequence: TGCGCCAGCAGCTTGTACGCCGGACGGACTCAAGAGACCCAGTACTTC.